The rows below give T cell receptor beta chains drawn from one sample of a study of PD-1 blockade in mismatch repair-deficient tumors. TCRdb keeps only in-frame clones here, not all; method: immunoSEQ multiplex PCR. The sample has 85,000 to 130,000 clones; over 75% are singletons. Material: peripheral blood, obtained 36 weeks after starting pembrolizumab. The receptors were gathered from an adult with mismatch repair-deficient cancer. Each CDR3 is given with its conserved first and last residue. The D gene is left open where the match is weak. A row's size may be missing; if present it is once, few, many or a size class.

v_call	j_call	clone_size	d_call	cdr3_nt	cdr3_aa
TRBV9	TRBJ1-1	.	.	TGTGCCAGCACCACCGGGGGGGGCCCGGGGAACACTGAAGCTTTCTTT	CASTTGGGPGNTEAFF
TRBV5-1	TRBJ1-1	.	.	TGCGCCAGCAGCCAAGTCATGACAGAGAACACTGAAGCTTTCTTT	CASSQVMTENTEAFF
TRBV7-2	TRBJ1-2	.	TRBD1	TGTGCCAGCAGCTTGCAACAGGGGGGCTATGGCTACACCTTC	CASSLQQGGYGYTF
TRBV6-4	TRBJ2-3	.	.	TGTGCCAGCAGTGAAGGGCAGAGCACAGATACGCAGTATTTT	CASSEGQSTDTQYF
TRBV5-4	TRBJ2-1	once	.	TGTGCCAGCAGCCTCGACTCTAATAGTATATGGGAGCAGTTCTTC	CASSLDSNSIWEQFF
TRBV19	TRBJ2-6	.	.	TGTGCCAGTAGTATAGGCCCTCGGGCCGCCAACGTCCTGACTTTC	CASSIGPRAANVLTF
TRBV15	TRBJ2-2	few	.	TGTGCCACCAGCAGAGATCGGTGGACCGGGGAGCTGTTTTTT	CATSRDRWTGELFF
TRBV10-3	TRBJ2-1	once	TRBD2	TGTGCCACCGGGACTAGCGGAAACAATGAGCAGTTCTTC	CATGTSGNNEQFF
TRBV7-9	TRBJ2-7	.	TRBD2	TGTGCCAGCAGCCCGAGACTAGCGGGAAGGTACGAGCAGTACTTC	CASSPRLAGRYEQYF
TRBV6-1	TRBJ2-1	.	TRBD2	TGTGCCAGCAGTGAAAACCCTAGCGGCTACAATGAGCAGTTCTTC	CASSENPSGYNEQFF
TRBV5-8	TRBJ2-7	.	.	TGTGCCAGCAGCTTGGACGTCAGGGGTAACTACGAGCAGTACTTC	CASSLDVRGNYEQYF
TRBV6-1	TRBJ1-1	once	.	TGTGCCAGCAGGGACACAGTAAACACTGAAGCTTTCTTT	CASRDTVNTEAFF
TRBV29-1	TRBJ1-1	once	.	TGCAGCGTTGAAGAGGGAGGGGCAGCTTTCTTT	CSVEEGGAAFF
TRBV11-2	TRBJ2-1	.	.	TGTGCCAGCAGCTTAGATGGCAGGGACGGCTCCTACAATGAGCAGTTCTTC	CASSLDGRDGSYNEQFF
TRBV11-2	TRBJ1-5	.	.	TGTGCCAGCAGCTCGTCCCTGTTTGCGGTGACGCAGCCCCAGCATTTT	CASSSSLFAVTQPQHF
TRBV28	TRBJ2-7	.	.	TGTGCCAGCAGTTTATGGGGGGGCGAGCAGTACTTC	CASSLWGGEQYF
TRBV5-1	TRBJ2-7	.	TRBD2	TGCGCCAGCAGCCCCGGACTAGCGGGACGCTACGAGCAGTACTTC	CASSPGLAGRYEQYF
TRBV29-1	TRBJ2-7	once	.	TGCAGCGCTGCTACGAGTTCCTACGAGCAGTACTTC	CSAATSSYEQYF
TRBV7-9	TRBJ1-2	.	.	TGTGCCAGCACCCGTACAGAGGACTATGGCTACACCTTC	CASTRTEDYGYTF
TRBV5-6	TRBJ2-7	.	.	TGTGCCAGCAGCTTGAACAGATACGAGCAGTACTTC	CASSLNRYEQYF
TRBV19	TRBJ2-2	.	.	TGTGCCAGTAGTACCAGGGACATAGCTACCGGGGAGCTGTTTTTT	CASSTRDIATGELFF
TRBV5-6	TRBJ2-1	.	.	TGTGCCAGCAGCCTGGGGGTGAGGCGGGGGCACAATGAGCAGTTCTTC	CASSLGVRRGHNEQFF
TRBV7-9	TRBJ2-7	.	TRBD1	TGTGCCAGCAGCACCCGACAGGGCTCCGAGCAGTACTTC	CASSTRQGSEQYF
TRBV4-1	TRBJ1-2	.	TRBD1	TGCGCCAGCAGCCGAGCCCCCGGGACAGAGCAGGGCTACACCTTC	CASSRAPGTEQGYTF
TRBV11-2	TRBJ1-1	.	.	TGTGCCAGCAGCCGTACCTGGGCGTCCAGGGACACTGAAGCTTTCTTT	CASSRTWASRDTEAFF
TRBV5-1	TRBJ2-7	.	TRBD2	TGCGCCAGCAGCTTGAAAGCGGGAGGGCAAGGCGAGCAGTACTTC	CASSLKAGGQGEQYF
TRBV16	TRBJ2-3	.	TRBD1	TGTGCCAGCAGCCACCGGGACAGGGAAAGTCCAGACACAGATACGCAGTATTTT	CASSHRDRESPDTDTQYF
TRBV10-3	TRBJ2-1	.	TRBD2	TGTGCCATCCAGGGGACTAGCGGGAGCATCAGCGGAGGGGAGCAGTTCTTC	CAIQGTSGSISGGEQFF
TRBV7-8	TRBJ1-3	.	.	TGTGCCAGCAGCCGAGGGGGACGGGACACCATATATTTT	CASSRGGRDTIYF
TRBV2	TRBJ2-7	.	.	TGTGCCAGCAGTGGGCAGAGCTCCTACGAGCAGTACTTC	CASSGQSSYEQYF
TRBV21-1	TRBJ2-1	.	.	TGTGCCAGCAGCTTAACTAGTCTCGATGAGCAGTTCTTC	CASSLTSLDEQFF
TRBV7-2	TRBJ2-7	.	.	TGTGCCAGCAGCTTAGGCGACGGTAGGGAACCCCACGAGCAGTACTTC	CASSLGDGREPHEQYF
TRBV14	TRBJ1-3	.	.	TGTGCCAGCAGCCACCAAACACAGGGCGCAAGAGGAAACACCATATATTTT	CASSHQTQGARGNTIYF
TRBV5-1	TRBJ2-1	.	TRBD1	TGCGCCAGCAGCTTGTTAACAGGGGCTCCTGGGAATGAGCAGTTCTTC	CASSLLTGAPGNEQFF
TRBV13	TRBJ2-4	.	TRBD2	TGTGCCAGCAGCTTAGCAGGGCTAGCGGGGACCAAAAACATTCAGTACTTC	CASSLAGLAGTKNIQYF
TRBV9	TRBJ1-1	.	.	TGTGCCTGCGGGGAGGGCACTGAAGCTTTCTTT	CACGEGTEAFF
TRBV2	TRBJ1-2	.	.	TGTGCCAGCAGTGAAGGCCCCCAGATTAAAGCCTATGGCTACACCTTC	CASSEGPQIKAYGYTF
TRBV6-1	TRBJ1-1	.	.	TGTGCCAGCAGTGTGGCACCACGGGTGAACACTGAAGCTTTCTTT	CASSVAPRVNTEAFF
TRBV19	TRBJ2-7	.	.	TGTGCCAGTAGTCGATTGGGGAGCTACGAGCAGTACTTC	CASSRLGSYEQYF
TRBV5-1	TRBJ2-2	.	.	TGCGCCAGCAGCTTGAGTACGGGGGCCGGGGAGCTGTTTTTT	CASSLSTGAGELFF
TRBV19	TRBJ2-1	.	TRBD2	TGTGCCAGTAGTATTGGGCCGACTAGCTGGGCCTACAATGAGCAGTTCTTC	CASSIGPTSWAYNEQFF
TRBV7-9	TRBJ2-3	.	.	TGTGCCAGCAGCTTATTAAGCACAGATACGCAGTATTTT	CASSLLSTDTQYF
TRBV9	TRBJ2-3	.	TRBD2	TGTGCCAGCAGCGGGAGAGCGGGAGTCACAGATACGCAGTATTTT	CASSGRAGVTDTQYF
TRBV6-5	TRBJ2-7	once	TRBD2	TGTGCCAGCACTGTGTCTAGCGGGAACCACGAGCAGTACTTC	CASTVSSGNHEQYF